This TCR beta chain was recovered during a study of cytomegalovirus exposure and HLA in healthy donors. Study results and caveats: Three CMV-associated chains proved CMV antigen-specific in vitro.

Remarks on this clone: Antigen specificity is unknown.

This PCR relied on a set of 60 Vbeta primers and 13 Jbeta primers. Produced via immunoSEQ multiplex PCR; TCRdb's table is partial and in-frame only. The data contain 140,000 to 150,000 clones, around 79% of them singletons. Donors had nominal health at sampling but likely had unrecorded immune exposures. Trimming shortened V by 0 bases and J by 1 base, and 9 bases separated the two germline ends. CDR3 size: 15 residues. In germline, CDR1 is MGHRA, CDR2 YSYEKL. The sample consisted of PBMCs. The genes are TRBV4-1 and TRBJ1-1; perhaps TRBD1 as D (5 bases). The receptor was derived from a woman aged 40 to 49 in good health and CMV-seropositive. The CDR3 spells CASSQDRGENTEAFF. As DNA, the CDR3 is TGCGCCAGCAGCCAAGATCGGGGGGAGAACACTGAAGCTTTCTTT.